The 5 T cell receptor beta chains below all came from one sample that was sequenced in a study of T cell changes during pregnancy in multiple sclerosis. Data came from immunoSEQ multiplex PCR; TCRdb stores just in-frame clones and leaves some out. Of 65,000 to 90,000 clones in the sample, around 93% were seen once. Specimen: PBMCs, collected in the first trimester of pregnancy. These receptors all stem from a female donor in good health, serving as a control in a pregnancy study. Some clones in this sample may be carry-over from other donors' samples.

This rearrangement joins TRBV29-1 to TRBJ2-1; TRBD2 matches 9 bases. The CDR3 consists of 14 residues. The germline V gene encodes CDR1 SQVTM and CDR2 ANQGSEA. The V and J ends lost 4 bases and 0 bases, in that order; junction bases with no gene match: 1. The CDR3: CSVVGLASYNEQFF. CDR3 in DNA: TGCAGCGTTGTGGGACTAGCCTCCTACAATGAGCAGTTCTTC.

The V and J genes are TRBV28 and TRBJ1-5; D perhaps matches TRBD1 (6 bases). This CDR3 has 14 amino acids. Trimming stripped 8 bases from V and 4 bases from J, with 15 bases between. Germline CDR1 and CDR2: MDHEN and SYDVKM. The CDR3 is CASGLGGANQPQHF. CDR3 sequence (DNA): TGTGCCAGCGGGCTTGGGGGGGCGAATCAGCCCCAGCATTTT.

The table lists this clone with a count of one. The rearrangement uses TRBV18 and TRBJ2-2; D might be TRBD1 (6 bases). The germline V gene encodes CDR1 KGHSH and CDR2 LQKENI. The CDR3 spans 16 residues. V dropped 1 base and J dropped 3 bases, with 12 bases sitting between them. The DNA for the CDR3 is TGTGCCAGCTCACCACGATCAGGGGCCTACACCGGGGAGCTGTTTTTT. Translated: CASSPRSGAYTGELFF. The full variable domain, its missing parts supplied by reference TRBV18 and TRBJ2-2, is NAGVMQNPRHLVRRRGQEARLRCSPMKGHSHVYWYRQLPEEGLKFMVYLQKENIIDESGMPKERFSAEFPKEGPSILRIQQVVRGDSAAYFCASSPRSGAYTGELFFGEGSRLTVL.

This chain's CDR3 is CASSFRDGVAFF. Here the CDR3 DNA reads TGTGCCAGCAGCTTCAGGGATGGGGTAGCTTTCTTT. The chain has TRBV7-8 and TRBJ1-1, with D possibly matching TRBD1 (5 bases). This CDR3 has 12 amino acids. V dropped 3 bases and J dropped 10 bases, with 12 bases sitting between them. Germline lookup yields CDR1 SGHVS and CDR2 FQNEAQ.

The V call is TRBV21-1, the J call TRBJ2-3; TRBD1, the table's D call, lacks a check against the DNA. TRBV21-1 constitutes a pseudogene. The CDR3 extends over 17 amino acids. As DNA, the CDR3 is TGTGCCAGCAGCAAAGAAGTTAGCAGGGGGCGGTCAGATACGCAGTATTTT. Amino acid sequence: CASSKEVSRGRSDTQYF.